The clone carrying this T cell receptor (beta chain) was counted a few times. TCR beta chains were sequenced at survey level with immunoSEQ. Clones were sequenced by immunoSEQ multiplex PCR, and TCRdb holds only the in-frame ones, with some missing. The sample lists 60,000 to 85,000 clones, about 94% seen once, with roughly 4.5% in the top ten. The ends were cut back, 2 bases at V and 2 bases at J, with 6 bases in the middle. The CDR3 has 13 residues. This sequence was found in a middle-aged man with rheumatoid arthritis. Source material: PBMCs. The chain links TRBV12-3 or TRBV12-4 to TRBJ1-1; D is unresolved. Written as DNA, the CDR3 is TGTGCCAGCAGTTTAATGGGTAACACTGAAGCTTTCTTT. It specifies CASSLMGNTEAFF.